This TCR beta chain was recorded in a study of T-cell reconstitution after alpha-beta-depleted transplantation in children (dated by TCRdb to the mid-2010s). Turning to the overall study: The study quantitatively tracked T-cell immune reconstitution after TCRalphabeta/CD19-depleted allogeneic hematopoietic cell transplantation in children using TCR repertoire profiling.

The library was prepared using PCR. Sequenced on an Illumina HiSeq 2500. Molecular barcoding was employed in the preparation of TCR libraries, with unique molecular identifiers being used to normalize TCRbeta repertoire quantification. TCRdb trimmed public reads at Q25 via fastp, called clones via MiXCR and kept in-frame beta chains. Entries are consolidated by CDR3 protein sequence, retaining the most common genes and DNA. The sample profile shows fewer than 350,000 distinct CDR3 sequences; around a tenth of them were found once. The top ten clones comprise 7.5% of the sample. Broader findings and caveats from the paper: Over subsequent months, a decline in hyperexpanded clone frequencies was noted, and after one year, T-cell counts and TCRbeta diversity were mostly ascribed to newly produced T cells. The apparently early recovery of alphabetaT-cell counts about two months after transplant reportedly depended on only several hundred rapidly expanded clones that came from non-depleted graft cells. In some patients, the high TCRbeta diversity seen at day 60 was put down to recipient T cells and intrathymic progenitors that had survived conditioning.

Interpreted using the paper, the treatment or condition label stands for: allogeneic hematopoietic cell transplantation with graft depleted of TCRalphabeta T cells and CD19 B cells. The transplant recipients were children given TCRalphabeta/CD19-depleted allogeneic hematopoietic cell grafts. This clonotype was recorded at least ten times. Which antigen it targets is not known. Base qualities are not recorded, but no much larger clone differs from it by a single base. Reading the germline V gene gives CDR1 SGHTA and CDR2 FQGNSA. For this chain, trimming is 4 bases at the V end and 3 bases at the J end, and the number of junction bases without a gene match is 2. Spanning cysteine to phenylalanine, the CDR3 consists of 15 amino acids. Only the CDR3 DNA stays, 45 bases, in frame from base 1.

This receptor chain uses TRBV7-2 and TRBJ2-1, with TRBD1 identical over 11 junction bases. The specimen was PBMCs, collected before TCRalphabeta/CD19-depleted stem cell transplant. The clonotype comes from a boy under two years old with acute myeloid leukemia, due to receive a stem cell transplant. The sequence in DNA is TGTGCCAGCAGCTCCGGGACAGGGGGCTACAATGAGCAGTTCTTC. The translation is CASSSGTGGYNEQFF.